The 3 T cell receptor beta chains below were found in one sample sequenced in a study of T-cell memory formation after mild COVID-19. MiXCR was run by TCRdb on the 5' RACE reads, yielding one entry per CDR3 protein. The data contain roughly 400,000 distinct CDR3 sequences, more than 15% of them singletons. Sequencing input: PBMCs or a T cell subset sorted from them (not recorded which). The receptors here all came from a man aged 18 to 29 who had mild COVID-19 (a few samples of this study predate the infection). Cell type and time point are not known.

This clonotype appeared a few times. The rearrangement links TRBV19 to TRBJ1-5, with no clear D. Germline V gene lookup returns CDR1 LNHDA and CDR2 SQIVND (reference sequence). This CDR3 contains 12 residues. V was trimmed by 5 bases and J by 5 bases, leaving 7 bases between them. CDR3 DNA: TGTGCCAGTAGTCAAAGGGATCAGCCCCAGCATTTT. Translated: CASSQRDQPQHF.

This chain uses TRBV20-1 with TRBJ1-5; a weak D match, TRBD1 (5 bases). The CDR3 is 13 amino acids. The V end lost 6 bases, the J end lost 6 bases, and 15 bases lay between the germline ends. CDR1 DFQATT and CDR2 SNEGSKA come from the germline V gene (reference sequence). The CDR3 DNA follows: TGCAGTGCCAGGGACGGCCCCCTTCAGCCCCAGCATTTT. Translation gives CSARDGPLQPQHF.

This clonotype has a handful of counts. The genes are TRBV6-5 and TRBJ2-5; D ambiguous. Germline values: CDR1 MNHEY, CDR2 SVGAGI. The CDR3 covers 13 residues. V gave up 2 bases and J gave up 10 bases, with 14 bases separating them. CDR3: CASSYGLPEDQYF. The CDR3 DNA reads TGTGCCAGCAGTTACGGTCTCCCCGAAGACCAGTACTTC.